The source of this TCR beta chain is a study of control samples from healthy donors and cancer patients. Measured with immunoSEQ multiplex PCR; TCRdb has only the in-frame clones, and not every one. The profile shows around 170,000 clones, 88% of them singletons. The germline V gene encodes CDR1 ENHRY and CDR2 SYGVKD. The V end lost 2 bases, the J end lost 0 bases, and 2 bases lay between the germline ends. The length of the CDR3 is 12 residues. The chain is built from TRBV10-3 and TRBJ2-7; no clear D. The clonotype originates from a woman in her thirties in good health. The sample comprised blood. In nucleotides, the CDR3 is TGTGCCATCAGTGAGGGCTCCTACGAGCAGTACTTC. It encodes CAISEGSYEQYF.